Sequencing of this T cell receptor (beta chain) was carried out in a study of Ad26.COV2.S vaccination and SARS-CoV-2 variants. Points from the study as a whole: Researchers cautioned that TCR breadth and depth analyses may have underestimated total T cell responses.

Treatment in this sample: over 15 received Ad26.COV2.S at low or high dose, single or two shots; 5 received placebo; per-sample allocation not given. Collection of the samples took place on day 63 after the first injection of vaccine or placebo. Based in Boston, the donor was an adult of 18-55 years. Ad26.COV2.S expressed prefusion-stabilized spike from the original Wuhan strain. The repertoire was sequenced with immunoSEQ multiplex PCR; TCRdb's copy has only in-frame clones and lacks some. The sample has about 320,000 clones, just over 85% seen once; the top ten hold 1.5% to 2.5%. The CDR3 loop spans 15 amino acids. Germline CDR1 LGHDT, CDR2 YNNKEL (reference sequence). V was clipped by 4 bases and J by 10 bases; unmatched bases: 14. Worth noting for this clone: The antigen remains undetermined.

Sequencing was performed on peripheral blood, taken in a trial of Ad26.COV2.S vaccine versus placebo. The sequence was collected from a person between 18 and 60 years old who received the Ad26.COV2.S COVID-19 vaccine or a placebo. The rearrangement links TRBV3-1 (or the pseudogene TRBV3-2) to TRBJ1-2; 8 positions agree with TRBD1. The CDR3 loop is CASSLPTTSTGDYTF. In DNA form, the CDR3 reads TGTGCCAGCAGCCTTCCAACGACCTCGACAGGGGACTACACCTTC.